Listed here are 26 T cell receptor beta chains from one sample, sequenced in a study of shared clonotypes between healthy human individuals. Sequenced by immunoSEQ multiplex PCR; TCRdb stores in-frame clones only, minus some. The sample has millions of clones, around nine tenths seen once; the top ten hold roughly 0.13%. Sample: naive CD4+ T cells sorted from blood. The sample's subset: CD45RA+ positively selected. The receptor set was obtained from a man aged 18 to 30 in good health.

This clone was recorded only once. V and J are TRBV27 and TRBJ2-1, with TRBD2 matching 9 bases. J was trimmed by 3 bases and V by 3 bases; bases with no gene match: 3. This CDR3 has 15 amino acids. Germline assignment: CDR1 MNHEY and CDR2 SMNVEV (reference sequence). The chain's CDR3 is CASSFGTSIYNEQFF. The CDR3 bases are TGTGCCAGCAGTTTCGGGACTAGCATCTACAATGAGCAGTTCTTC.

The V and J genes are TRBV6-1 and TRBJ2-7; possibly TRBD1 or TRBD2 for D (6 bases each). This CDR3 contains 13 residues. The V and J ends lost 8 bases and 1 base respectively, with 12 bases between them. In germline, CDR1 is MNHNS, CDR2 SASEGT. The CDR3 region has the DNA TGTGCCAGCGGGCAGGGGAGGTCCTACGAGCAGTACTTC. Protein product: CASGQGRSYEQYF.

V gene TRBV27 combines with J gene TRBJ2-1; D not certain. Germline CDR1 MNHEY, CDR2 SMNVEV (reference sequence). The V and J ends lost 6 bases and 7 bases respectively, with 16 bases between them. This CDR3 is built from 14 residues. In DNA, the CDR3 is TGTGCCAGCAGAAAAAGACCACTTGGAAATGAGCAGTTCTTC. Its translation: CASRKRPLGNEQFF.

The chain combines TRBV5-8 with TRBJ2-1; 7 nucleotides match TRBD2. Looked up from germline, CDR1 is SGHTS and CDR2 is YDEGEE. The CDR3 spans 17 residues. The trim removed 0 bases at V and 4 bases at J, leaving 10 bases unmatched. The CDR3 protein is CASSLEVLASGYNEQFF. For the CDR3, the DNA is TGTGCCAGCAGCTTGGAAGTGTTGGCTAGCGGTTACAATGAGCAGTTCTTC.

As for this clone: The same CDR3 also results from other DNA sequences found in this sample. The chain uses TRBV7-9 and TRBJ2-5; a weak D match, TRBD1 (6 bases). The ends were cut back, 3 bases at V and 1 base at J, with 9 bases in the middle. Germline values: CDR1 SEHNR, CDR2 FQNEAQ (reference sequence). This CDR3 spans 14 amino acids. CDR3 sequence reads: CASSFRTVQETQYF. CDR3 nucleotide sequence: TGTGCCAGCAGCTTCCGGACAGTCCAAGAGACCCAGTACTTC.

J is TRBJ2-1 and V is TRBV10-3; 7 nucleotides align to TRBD2. Trimming took 6 bases from V and 5 from J; bases not matched to a gene: 10. The CDR3 has 15 residues. The germline V gene has CDR1 ENHRY and CDR2 SYGVKD. For the CDR3, the DNA is TGTGCCATCAGAAAAAAGAGCGGGATCGACAATGAGCAGTTCTTC. Translation: CAIRKKSGIDNEQFF.

The rearrangement uses TRBV7-2 and TRBJ1-2; D gene uncertain. CDR1 SGHTA and CDR2 FQGNSA come from the germline V gene. The CDR3 runs 13 residues. V lost 1 base and J 3 bases, leaving 6 bases between the germline ends. Here the CDR3 reads CASSLELDYGYTF. CDR3 nucleotide sequence: TGTGCCAGCAGCTTAGAACTGGACTATGGCTACACCTTC.

The V gene is TRBV27, the J gene TRBJ2-7; the match to TRBD2 covers 10 bases. This CDR3 has 16 amino acids. Unmatched junction bases numbered 9, after V lost 5 bases and J lost 2 bases. CDR1 MNHEY and CDR2 SMNVEV come from the germline V gene (reference sequence). The CDR3 is CASSPRTSGKTYEQYF. CDR3 bases: TGTGCCAGCAGTCCCCGGACTAGCGGAAAGACCTACGAGCAGTACTTC.

As to this clone: Different DNA sequences within this sample yield the same CDR3. CDR3 sequence reads: CASSSGTGYEKLFF. CDR3 nucleotide sequence: TGTGCCAGCAGTTCCGGGACAGGGTACGAAAAACTGTTTTTT. The chain employs TRBV28 and TRBJ1-4; 9 nucleotides line up with TRBD1. CDR1 is MDHEN and CDR2 is SYDVKM in the germline V gene. V dropped 4 bases and J dropped 8; count of bases not matched to a gene: 5. The CDR3 totals 14 residues. The whole variable domain, remainder taken from reference TRBV28 and TRBJ1-4, is DVKVTQSSRYLVKRTGEKVFLECVQDMDHENMFWYRQDPGLGLRLIYFSYDVKMKEKGDIPEGYSVSREKKERFSLILESASTNQTSMYLCASSSGTGYEKLFFGSGTQLSVL.

This rearrangement joins TRBV4-1 to TRBJ2-1; D possibly uses TRBD1 or TRBD2 (5 bases each). This CDR3 spans 13 amino acids. CDR1 MGHRA and CDR2 YSYEKL come from the germline V gene. V lost 3 bases and J lost 9, with 12 bases in between. CDR3 sequence (DNA): TGCGCCAGCAGCCACCCGAGGGACGGTGAGCAGTTCTTC. Its translation: CASSHPRDGEQFF.

This sequence joins TRBV7-2 and TRBJ2-7; D is tentatively TRBD1 or TRBD2 (5 bases each). The germline V gene has CDR1 SGHTA and CDR2 FQGNSA. Trimming took 4 bases from V and 2 from J, leaving 15 bases between them. CDR3 length: 15 amino acids. CDR3 coding DNA: TGTGCCAGCAGCTCGGTCGGGACGAGCCCCTACGAGCAGTACTTC. As protein: CASSSVGTSPYEQYF.

The chain combines TRBV7-9 with TRBJ2-1; D remains ambiguous. V lost 6 bases and J 0 bases, leaving 9 bases between the germline ends. Germline-derived CDR1 and CDR2 are SEHNR and FQNEAQ (reference sequence). The CDR3 spans 14 residues. For the CDR3, the DNA is TGTGCCAGCAGTAAGAGCAGCTCCTACAATGAGCAGTTCTTC. This codes for CASSKSSSYNEQFF.

As regards this clone: Other nucleotide sequences from this sample produce the same CDR3. The chain combines TRBV19 with TRBJ2-3; a weak D match, TRBD1 (5 bases). Germline V lookup: CDR1 LNHDA, CDR2 SQIVND (reference sequence). The CDR3 is 11 residues long. Trimming shortened V by 4 bases and J by 6 bases, and 5 bases separated the two germline ends. The CDR3 loop is CASSTGDTQYF. CDR3 sequence (DNA): TGTGCCAGTAGTACAGGGGATACGCAGTATTTT.

This clone was recorded only once. V gene TRBV6-1 combines with J gene TRBJ2-1, with 12 bases fitting TRBD1. Germline CDR1 reads MNHNS; CDR2 reads SASEGT. CDR3 length equals 14 residues. Unmatched junction bases numbered 6, after V lost 6 bases and J lost 9 bases. The CDR3 region has the DNA TGTGCCAGCAGCCCGGGACAGGGGGCAAGTGAGCAGTTCTTC. Translated: CASSPGQGASEQFF.

On this clone: The same CDR3 is also encoded by other DNA sequences in this sample. This sequence joins TRBV5-1 and TRBJ2-3; D remains ambiguous. Trimming removed 4 bases at V and 0 bases at J, with 9 bases between. The CDR3 has 14 amino acids. The germline V gene encodes CDR1 SGHRS and CDR2 YFSETQ. CDR3 sequence reads: CASSVRSSTDTQYF. CDR3 sequence (DNA): TGCGCCAGCAGCGTGAGATCTAGCACAGATACGCAGTATTTT.

The chain recombines TRBV5-4 with TRBJ1-3, with 7 nucleotides matching TRBD1. CDR3 length: 19 amino acids. Germline V gene data show CDR1 as SGHNT and CDR2 as YYREEE (reference sequence). V shed 2 bases, J shed 3 bases, and the junction held 17 bases outside the gene matches. The DNA for the CDR3 is TGTGCCAGCAGCTTAAGTCCAGGGGGAAGGGGAACTCTTGGAAACACCATATATTTT. It is translated as CASSLSPGGRGTLGNTIYF.

This clone was picked up one time. CDR3 nucleotide sequence: TGTGCCAGCAGCTTGGCCGGGGGGCTGGGCGAGCAGTACTTC. It yields the protein CASSLAGGLGEQYF. The chain couples TRBV5-5 to TRBJ2-7; the D gene is possibly TRBD2 (7 bases). V lost 0 bases, J lost 6 bases, and 13 bases lay in between. This CDR3 is built from 14 residues. Per germline, CDR1 SGHKS and CDR2 YYEKEE (reference sequence).

This clone was seen once. The chain has TRBV19 and TRBJ1-5; D gene ambiguous. CDR3 length equals 14 residues. CDR1 and CDR2 from the germline V gene are LNHDA and SQIVND (reference sequence). Between the trimmed V and J ends, which lost 7 bases and 3 bases, there was a span of 13 bases. This chain's CDR3 is CASTTWDLNQPQHF. CDR3 sequence (DNA): TGTGCCAGTACCACTTGGGATCTCAATCAGCCCCAGCATTTT.

As concerns this clone: This CDR3 is also generated by other DNA sequences in the sample. The chain uses TRBV18 and TRBJ2-5, with 10 nucleotides matching TRBD2. This CDR3 has 14 amino acids. The J segment lost 5 bases and the V segment lost 3 bases, leaving 3 bases of the junction unmatched. Germline-derived CDR1 and CDR2 are KGHSH and LQKENI. CDR3 region: CASSPLAGVETQYF. As DNA, the CDR3 is TGTGCCAGCTCACCCCTAGCGGGAGTGGAGACCCAGTACTTC. Filled out from reference TRBV18 and TRBJ2-5, the complete variable domain reads NAGVMQNPRHLVRRRGQEARLRCSPMKGHSHVYWYRQLPEEGLKFMVYLQKENIIDESGMPKERFSAEFPKEGPSILRIQQVVRGDSAAYFCASSPLAGVETQYFGPGTRLLVL.

On this clone: The sample carries other DNA sequences with the same CDR3. In DNA, the CDR3 is TGTGCCAGCAGCGTAGGGGCCTCCTACAATGAGCAGTTCTTC. Translated: CASSVGASYNEQFF. This chain connects TRBV9 to TRBJ2-1; no clear D. This CDR3 is 14 amino acids long. Germline V gene sequence: CDR1 SGDLS, CDR2 YYNGEE. The ends were cut back, 0 bases at V and 0 bases at J, with 4 bases in the middle.

This sequence joins TRBV5-4 and TRBJ1-2; a weak D match, TRBD1 (6 bases). CDR1 is SGHNT and CDR2 is YYREEE in the germline V gene (reference sequence). The length of the CDR3 is 15 residues. Trimming removed 0 bases from V and 8 bases from J, with 17 bases in between. The CDR3: CASSLAGQGNGGYTF. DNA of the CDR3: TGTGCCAGCAGCTTGGCCGGGCAGGGGAACGGCGGCTACACCTTC. Complete variable domain (other parts from reference TRBV5-4 and TRBJ1-2): ETGVTQSPTHLIKTRGQQVTLRCSSQSGHNTVSWYQQALGQGPQFIFQYYREEENGRGNFPPRFSGLQFPNYSSELNVNALELDDSALYLCASSLAGQGNGGYTFGSGTRLTVV.

The chain uses TRBV7-9 and TRBJ2-5; 11 nucleotides agree with TRBD2. Germline V gives CDR1 SEHNR, CDR2 FQNEAQ (reference sequence). The CDR3 consists of 17 residues. V dropped 5 bases and J dropped 5; count of bases not matched to a gene: 13. In nucleotides, the CDR3 is TGTGCCAGCAGCACCGCCCGAATAGCGGGGGGGCAGGAGACCCAGTACTTC. It yields the protein CASSTARIAGGQETQYF. The whole variable domain, filled in from reference TRBV7-9 and TRBJ2-5, reads DTGVSQNPRHKITKRGQNVTFRCDPISEHNRLYWYRQTLGQGPEFLTYFQNEAQLEKSRLLSDRFSAERPKGSFSTLEIQRTEQGDSAMYLCASSTARIAGGQETQYFGPGTRLLVL.

The chain employs TRBV12-5 and TRBJ1-5, with TRBD1 matching 9 bases. The CDR3 has 17 residues. Germline trimming cut 6 bases from V and 1 base from J; bases unmatched to any gene: 10. Germline-derived CDR1 and CDR2 are LGHNT and FRNRAP. The CDR3, as DNA: TGTGCTAGTGGGGGGGGACAGGGAGAGGCGAGCAATCAGCCCCAGCATTTT. It specifies CASGGGQGEASNQPQHF.

On this clone: Additional DNA sequences in this sample encode the identical CDR3. This sequence joins TRBV19 and TRBJ2-1; D perhaps matches TRBD2 (6 bases). Germline V gene data show CDR1 as LNHDA and CDR2 as SQIVND (reference sequence). Trimming took off 3 bases at V and 2 bases at J, with 8 bases between the two ends. The CDR3 is 14 residues long. The CDR3 nucleotides read TGTGCCAGTAGTATTCGCGGGGCCTACAATGAGCAGTTCTTC. Translating it yields CASSIRGAYNEQFF. The entire variable domain, with the rest obtained from reference TRBV19 and TRBJ2-1, is as follows: DGGITQSPKYLFRKEGQNVTLSCEQNLNHDAMYWYRQDPGQGLRLIYYSQIVNDFQKGDIAEGYSVSREKKESFPLTVTSAQKNPTAFYLCASSIRGAYNEQFFGPGTRLTVL.

This clone was counted a single time. The chain is built from TRBV9 and TRBJ2-7; possibly TRBD1 or TRBD2 for D (5 bases each). This CDR3 is 14 amino acids long. CDR1 and CDR2 from the germline V gene are SGDLS and YYNGEE. Trimming removed 5 bases at V and 6 bases at J, with 18 bases between. The CDR3 DNA sequence: TGTGCCAGCAGTAGAATAGGTATTGGGGGCGAGCAGTACTTC. Translating it yields CASSRIGIGGEQYF.

The rearrangement joins TRBV15 to TRBJ2-7; a weak D match, TRBD1 (6 bases). V dropped 6 bases and J dropped 3 bases, with 15 bases sitting between them. The CDR3 has 14 amino acids. From germline, CDR1 is LNHNV and CDR2 YYDKDF (reference sequence). The CDR3 region has the DNA TGTGCCACCAGTATACAGGGTTCCAACTACGAGCAGTACTTC. Translated: CATSIQGSNYEQYF.